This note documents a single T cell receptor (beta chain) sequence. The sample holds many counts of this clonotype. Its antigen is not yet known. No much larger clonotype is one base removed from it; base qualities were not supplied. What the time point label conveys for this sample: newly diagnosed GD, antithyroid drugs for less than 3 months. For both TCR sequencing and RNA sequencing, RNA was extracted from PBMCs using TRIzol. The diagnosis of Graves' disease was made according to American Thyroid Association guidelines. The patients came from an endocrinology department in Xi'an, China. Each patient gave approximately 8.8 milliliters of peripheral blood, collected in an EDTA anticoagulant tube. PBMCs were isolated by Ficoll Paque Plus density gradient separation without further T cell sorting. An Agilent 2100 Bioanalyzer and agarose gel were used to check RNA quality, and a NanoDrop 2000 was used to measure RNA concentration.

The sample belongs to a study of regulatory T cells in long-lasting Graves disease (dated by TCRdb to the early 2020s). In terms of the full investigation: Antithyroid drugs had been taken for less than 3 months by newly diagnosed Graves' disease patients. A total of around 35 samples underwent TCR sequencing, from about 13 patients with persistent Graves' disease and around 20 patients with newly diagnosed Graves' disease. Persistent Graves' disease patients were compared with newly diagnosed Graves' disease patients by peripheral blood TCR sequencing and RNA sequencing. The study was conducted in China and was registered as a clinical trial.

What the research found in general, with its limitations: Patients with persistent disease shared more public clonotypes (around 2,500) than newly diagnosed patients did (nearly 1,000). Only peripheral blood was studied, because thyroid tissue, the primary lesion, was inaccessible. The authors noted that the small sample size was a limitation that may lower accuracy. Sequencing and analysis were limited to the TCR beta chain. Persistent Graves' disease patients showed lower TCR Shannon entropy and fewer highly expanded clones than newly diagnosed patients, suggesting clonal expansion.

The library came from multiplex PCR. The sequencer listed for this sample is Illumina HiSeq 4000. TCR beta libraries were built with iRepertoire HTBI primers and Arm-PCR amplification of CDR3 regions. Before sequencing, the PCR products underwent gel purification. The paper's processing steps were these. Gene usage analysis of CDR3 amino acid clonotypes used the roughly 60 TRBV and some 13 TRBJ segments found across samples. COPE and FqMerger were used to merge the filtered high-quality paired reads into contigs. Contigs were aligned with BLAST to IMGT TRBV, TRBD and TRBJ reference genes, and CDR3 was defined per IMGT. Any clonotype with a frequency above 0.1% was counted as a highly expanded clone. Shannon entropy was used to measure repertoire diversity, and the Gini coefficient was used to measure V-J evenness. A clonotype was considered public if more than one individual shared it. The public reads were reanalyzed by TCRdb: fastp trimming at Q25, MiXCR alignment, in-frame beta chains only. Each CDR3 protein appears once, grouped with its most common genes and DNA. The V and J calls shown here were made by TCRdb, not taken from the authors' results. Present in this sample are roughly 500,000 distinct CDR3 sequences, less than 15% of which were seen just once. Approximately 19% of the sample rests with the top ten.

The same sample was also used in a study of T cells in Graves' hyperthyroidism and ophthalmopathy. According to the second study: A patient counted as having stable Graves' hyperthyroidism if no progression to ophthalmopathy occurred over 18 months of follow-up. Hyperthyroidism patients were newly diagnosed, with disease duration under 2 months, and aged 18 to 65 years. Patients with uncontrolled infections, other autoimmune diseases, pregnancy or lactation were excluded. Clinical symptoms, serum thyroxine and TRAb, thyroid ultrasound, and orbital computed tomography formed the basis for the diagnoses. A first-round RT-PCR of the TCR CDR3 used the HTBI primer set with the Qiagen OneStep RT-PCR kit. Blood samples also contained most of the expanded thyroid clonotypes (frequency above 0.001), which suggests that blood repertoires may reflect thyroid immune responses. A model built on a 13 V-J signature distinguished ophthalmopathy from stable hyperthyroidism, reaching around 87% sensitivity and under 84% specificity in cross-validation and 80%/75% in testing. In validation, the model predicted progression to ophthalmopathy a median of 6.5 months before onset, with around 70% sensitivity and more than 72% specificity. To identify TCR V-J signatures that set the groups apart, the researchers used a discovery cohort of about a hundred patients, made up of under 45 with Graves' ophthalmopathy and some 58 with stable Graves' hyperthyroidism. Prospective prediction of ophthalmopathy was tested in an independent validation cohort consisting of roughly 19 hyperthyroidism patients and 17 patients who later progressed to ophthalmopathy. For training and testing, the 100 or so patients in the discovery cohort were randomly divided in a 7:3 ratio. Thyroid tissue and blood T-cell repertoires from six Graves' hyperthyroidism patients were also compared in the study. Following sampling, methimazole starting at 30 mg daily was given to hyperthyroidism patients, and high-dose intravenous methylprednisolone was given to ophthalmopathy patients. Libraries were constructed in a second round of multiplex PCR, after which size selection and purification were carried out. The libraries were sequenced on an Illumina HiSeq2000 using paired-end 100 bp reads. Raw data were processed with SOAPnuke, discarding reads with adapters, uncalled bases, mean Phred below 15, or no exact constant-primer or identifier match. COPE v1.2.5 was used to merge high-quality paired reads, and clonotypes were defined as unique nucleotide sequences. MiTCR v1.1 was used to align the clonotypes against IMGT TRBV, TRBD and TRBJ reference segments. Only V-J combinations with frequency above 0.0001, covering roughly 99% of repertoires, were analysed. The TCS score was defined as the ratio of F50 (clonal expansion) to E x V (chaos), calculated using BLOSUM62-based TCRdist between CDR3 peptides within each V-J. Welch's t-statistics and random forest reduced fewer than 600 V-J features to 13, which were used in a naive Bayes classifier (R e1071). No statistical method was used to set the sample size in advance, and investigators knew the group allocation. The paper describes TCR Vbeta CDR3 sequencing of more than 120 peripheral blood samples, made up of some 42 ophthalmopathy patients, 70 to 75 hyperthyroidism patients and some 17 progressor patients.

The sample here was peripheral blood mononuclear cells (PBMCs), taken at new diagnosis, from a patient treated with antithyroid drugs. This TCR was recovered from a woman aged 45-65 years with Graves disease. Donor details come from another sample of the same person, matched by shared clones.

The CDR3 in this case is CASSPPLAGVYEQYF. DNA sequence: TGTGCCAGCTCACCACCGTTAGCGGGAGTCTACGAGCAGTACTTC. The V and J genes are TRBV18 and TRBJ2-7, with 9 junctional bases fitting TRBD2. CDR1 and CDR2 are read off the germline V gene as KGHSH and LQKENI. Germline trimming: 0 bases from V, 3 bases from J; junction bases outside gene matches: 3. Taken from cysteine to phenylalanine, the CDR3 has 15 residues. Just the 45-base CDR3 DNA is kept, in frame starting at base 1.